These 23 T cell receptor beta chains were sequenced from one sample in a study of graft-versus-host responses after intestinal transplantation. Data came from immunoSEQ multiplex PCR; TCRdb stores just in-frame clones and leaves some out. Of 35,000 to 50,000 clones listed, over 85% were seen once; the top ten hold approximately 1.4%. Specimen: PBMCs, collected around 48 weeks after intestinal transplant. These receptors were taken from a human patient who received an intestinal transplant, so some T cells may come from the graft donor.

The chain is built from TRBV4-1 and TRBJ1-5; D is perhaps TRBD1 (6 bases). Trimming removed 1 base from V and 2 bases from J, with 9 bases in between. The CDR3 covers 15 residues. Germline CDR1 reads MGHRA; CDR2 reads YSYEKL. CDR3 coding DNA: TGCGCCAGCAGCCAAGGGGGGCTGGGCAATCAGCCCCAGCATTTT. The encoded protein is CASSQGGLGNQPQHF.

Comments on this clone: At the DNA level, this CDR3 is encoded by other sequences in the same sample as well. The chain couples TRBV6-5 to TRBJ2-7, with D perhaps being TRBD1 or TRBD2 (5 bases each). Trimming pared 6 bases from V and 4 bases from J, leaving 10 bases between. From germline, CDR1 is MNHEY and CDR2 SVGAGI. This CDR3 region has 12 residues. The CDR3 sequence: CASSLGAYEQYF. The CDR3, as DNA: TGTGCCAGCAGCCTCGGGGCATACGAGCAGTACTTC.

The chain combines TRBV5-1 with TRBJ2-2; 9 bases are a match to TRBD1. V lost 3 bases to trimming and J lost 3 bases; unmatched junction nucleotides: 3. In germline, CDR1 is SGHRS, CDR2 YFSETQ. The CDR3 consists of 15 residues. In DNA, the CDR3 is TGCGCCAGCAGCTCCGGGACAGGGTACACCGGGGAGCTGTTTTTT. Residues: CASSSGTGYTGELFF.

The chain employs TRBV7-6 and TRBJ2-3, with 10 bases aligning to TRBD2. From germline, CDR1 is SGHVS and CDR2 FNYEAQ. The CDR3 loop spans 16 amino acids. With 5 bases clipped from V and 2 bases from J, the junction kept 7 bases outside the gene matches. In DNA, the CDR3 is TGTGCCAGCAGCCCTAGCGGGGGCCGCGTCACAGATACGCAGTATTTT. This encodes CASSPSGGRVTDTQYF.

V and J are TRBV6-1 and TRBJ2-2; D perhaps matches TRBD2 (6 bases). The V end lost 2 bases, the J end lost 4 bases, and 14 bases lay between the germline ends. Germline loops: CDR1 MNHNS, CDR2 SASEGT. This CDR3 region has 16 residues. The CDR3, as DNA: TGTGCCAGCAGTGAACGGGGGATGGTGTTCACCGGGGAGCTGTTTTTT. The encoded protein is CASSERGMVFTGELFF.

The V and J genes are TRBV5-4 and TRBJ2-3; the D is unclear. There are 15 residues in the CDR3. Germline CDR1 reads SGHNT; CDR2 reads YYREEE (reference sequence). With 5 bases removed from V and 2 bases from J, the gap between germline ends came to 15 bases. The CDR3 is CASRFKVQSTDTQYF. CDR3 coding DNA: TGTGCCAGCAGGTTTAAGGTACAGTCCACAGATACGCAGTATTTT.

This chain joins TRBV27 and TRBJ2-5; D perhaps matches TRBD2 (5 bases). CDR3 length: 15 residues. Trimming shortened V by 2 bases and J by 5 bases, and 15 bases separated the two germline ends. Germline assignment: CDR1 MNHEY and CDR2 SMNVEV (reference sequence). CDR3 coding DNA: TGTGCCAGCAGTTTAACACGGCGGGCGGAGGAGACCCAGTACTTC. Amino acid sequence: CASSLTRRAEETQYF.

The chain combines TRBV5-4 with TRBJ2-5; no clear D gene. Trimming took off 4 bases at V and 5 bases at J, with 12 bases between the two ends. The V gene's germline CDR1 is SGHNT and CDR2 YYREEE (reference sequence). The CDR3 consists of 13 residues. The CDR3 DNA reads as TGTGCCAGCAGCCCGATTGAAGCGGAGACCCAGTACTTC. This sequence encodes CASSPIEAETQYF.

The chain couples TRBV21-1 to TRBJ2-1. TRBV21-1 is an annotated pseudogene. CDR3 length: 13 residues. The CDR3 DNA sequence: TGTGCCAGCAGCAAAGGTGGGAATAATGAGCAGTTCTTC. Protein sequence: CASSKGGNNEQFF.

J is TRBJ2-1 and V is TRBV19; D unresolved. Germline V gene lookup returns CDR1 LNHDA and CDR2 SQIVND (reference sequence). Trimming stripped 7 bases from V and 6 bases from J, with 13 bases between. The CDR3 spans 13 residues. The CDR3 DNA follows: TGTGCCAGTAATTCCCTCTTAGGCAATGAGCAGTTCTTC. Translation gives CASNSLLGNEQFF.

V gene TRBV28 combines with J gene TRBJ2-5, with a possible D match to TRBD1 (7 bases). Judging by the DNA end, TRBJ2-7 fits better; the J call may be wrong. This CDR3 spans 14 amino acids. CDR1 and CDR2 (germline): MDHEN, SYDVKM. CDR3 DNA: TGTGCCAGCAGTCCAGGGGGGAAGTTGGACGAGCAGTACTTC. Translating it yields CASSPGGKLDEQYF.

The chain combines TRBV28 with TRBJ1-6, with TRBD1 identical over 9 bases. After removal of 6 bases from V and 8 bases from J, the junction contained 8 bases not matched to a gene. From germline, CDR1 is MDHEN and CDR2 SYDVKM. The CDR3 sequence is 15 residues long. The CDR3 nucleotides are TGTGCCAGCAGCACGGGACAGGGACCGCATTCACCCCTCCACTTT. Translating gives CASSTGQGPHSPLHF. The full variable domain, completed using reference TRBV28 and TRBJ1-6, is DVKVTQSSRYLVKRTGEKVFLECVQDMDHENMFWYRQDPGLGLRLIYFSYDVKMKEKGDIPEGYSVSREKKERFSLILESASTNQTSMYLCASSTGQGPHSPLHFGNGTRLTVT.

The V call is TRBV7-3, the J call TRBJ2-2; 8 bases are a match to TRBD1. This CDR3 contains 12 residues. CDR1 SGHTA and CDR2 FQGTGA come from the germline V gene. V lost 7 bases to trimming and J lost 7 bases; unmatched junction nucleotides: 2. The CDR3 DNA reads TGTGCCAGCAACACAGGGGGCGGGGAGCTGTTTTTT. Its protein product is CASNTGGGELFF.

The J gene is TRBJ2-5, the V gene TRBV5-1, with a possible D match to TRBD2 (5 bases). V shed 0 bases and J shed 5 bases, with 11 bases lying between them. This CDR3 region has 14 residues. The germline gives CDR1 SGHRS, CDR2 YFSETQ. The CDR3, as DNA: TGCGCCAGCAGCTTGGCCGGAGGTTTGGAGACCCAGTACTTC. Translation gives CASSLAGGLETQYF.

The chain combines TRBV19 with TRBJ1-6; 8 nucleotides align to TRBD1. The V gene end was trimmed by 6 bases and the J gene end by 0 bases; junction bases not matched to a gene: 7. The CDR3 sequence is 17 residues long. Germline V gives CDR1 LNHDA, CDR2 SQIVND (reference sequence). The chain's CDR3 is CASSRRQGSSYNSPLHF. CDR3 DNA: TGTGCCAGTAGCCGTAGACAGGGGAGCTCCTATAATTCACCCCTCCACTTT.

The chain recombines TRBV18 with TRBJ1-4; D call uncertain. Trimming pared 3 bases from V and 8 bases from J, leaving 13 bases between. Germline V gene data show CDR1 as KGHSH and CDR2 as LQKENI. This CDR3 is built from 14 residues. The CDR3 nucleotides are TGTGCCAGCTCACCGGCAGGCGACCACGAAAAACTGTTTTTT. Translating it yields CASSPAGDHEKLFF.

This sequence joins TRBV10-1 and TRBJ1-5, with no clear D. Germline values: CDR1 WNHNN, CDR2 SYGVQD (reference sequence). This CDR3 has 16 residues. V lost 2 bases, J lost 5 bases, and 16 bases lay in between. CDR3 region: CASSEVWRKEHQPQHF. The CDR3 DNA follows: TGCGCCAGCAGTGAGGTTTGGAGGAAGGAGCATCAGCCCCAGCATTTT.

V and J are TRBV29-1 and TRBJ2-7; 10 bases align to TRBD1. Germline V gene data show CDR1 as SQVTM and CDR2 as ANQGSEA. V was clipped by 6 bases and J by 3 bases; unmatched bases: 8. The CDR3 covers 14 residues. The CDR3 DNA follows: TGCAGCGTCCGGTCCGGGACAGGGGTCTACGAGCAGTACTTC. Translation: CSVRSGTGVYEQYF.

The V and J genes are TRBV5-1 and TRBJ2-5; TRBD2 aligns across 8 bases. This CDR3 region has 17 residues. CDR1 and CDR2 (germline): SGHRS, YFSETQ. Trimming cost V 0 bases and J 0 bases; bases outside gene matches: 7. CDR3 bases: TGCGCCAGCAGCTTGGAGTGGGCTAGCGGGTACCAAGAGACCCAGTACTTC. Its translation: CASSLEWASGYQETQYF.

The count of this clone is one. The chain employs TRBV7-9 and TRBJ1-1; D call uncertain. V gave up 5 bases and J gave up 5 bases, with 12 bases separating them. Germline V lookup: CDR1 SEHNR, CDR2 FQNEAQ (reference sequence). The CDR3 totals 13 residues. CDR3 amino acids: CASSPQEGTEAFF. In DNA, the CDR3 is TGTGCCAGCAGCCCTCAAGAGGGAACTGAAGCTTTCTTT. The complete variable domain, with remaining parts taken from reference TRBV7-9 and TRBJ1-1, reads DTGVSQNPRHKITKRGQNVTFRCDPISEHNRLYWYRQTLGQGPEFLTYFQNEAQLEKSRLLSDRFSAERPKGSFSTLEIQRTEQGDSAMYLCASSPQEGTEAFFGQGTRLTVV.

The rearrangement links TRBV30 to TRBJ1-5; D is uncertain. The ends were cut back, 1 base at V and 0 bases at J, with 7 bases in the middle. This CDR3 region has 14 residues. CDR1 is GTSNPN and CDR2 is SVGIG in the germline V gene (reference sequence). The CDR3 bases are TGTGCCTGGAGTGGGACTAATAGCAATCAGCCCCAGCATTTT. Its translation: CAWSGTNSNQPQHF. Supplemented by reference TRBV30 and TRBJ1-5, the full variable domain reads SQTIHQWPATLVQPVGSPLSLECTVEGTSNPNLYWYRQAAGRGLQLLFYSVGIGQISSEVPQNLSASRPQDRQFILSSKKLLLSDSGFYLCAWSGTNSNQPQHFGDGTRLSIL.

V usage is TRBV6-6 and J usage is TRBJ1-5; D perhaps matches TRBD1 (5 bases). Germline CDR1 reads MNHNY; CDR2 reads SVGAGI (reference sequence). The CDR3 contains 15 residues. V was trimmed by 8 bases and J by 5 bases, leaving 19 bases between them. The CDR3, as DNA: TGTGCCAGCCTCGTATGGGGGGGTCTCCATCAGCCCCAGCATTTT. This encodes CASLVWGGLHQPQHF.

CDR3 nucleotides: TGTGCCAGCAGCTTAGGGGCGGAGGTTAACGGGGAGCTGTTTTTT. Amino acid sequence: CASSLGAEVNGELFF. The chain has TRBV11-2 and TRBJ2-2; weak D call: TRBD2 (5 bases). Trimming removed 1 base at V and 7 bases at J, with 13 bases between. The CDR3 runs 15 residues. The germline CDR1 and CDR2 sequences are SGHAT and FQNNGV.